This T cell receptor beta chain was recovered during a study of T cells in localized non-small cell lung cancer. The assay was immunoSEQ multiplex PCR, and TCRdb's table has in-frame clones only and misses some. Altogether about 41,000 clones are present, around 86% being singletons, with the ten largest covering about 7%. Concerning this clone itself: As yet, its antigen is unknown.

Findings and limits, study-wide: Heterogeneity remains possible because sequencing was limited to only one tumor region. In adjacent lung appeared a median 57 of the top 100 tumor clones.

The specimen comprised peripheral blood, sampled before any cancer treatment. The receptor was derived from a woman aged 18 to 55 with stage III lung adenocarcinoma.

The CDR3 reads CASSPSVSGNTIYF. DNA for the CDR3: TGTGCCAGCAGCCCCTCAGTCTCTGGAAACACCATATATTTT. This chain links TRBV7-2 with TRBJ1-3; unclear D gene. CDR1 SGHTA and CDR2 FQGNSA come from the germline V gene. The ends were cut back, 5 bases at V and 0 bases at J, with 8 bases in the middle. The CDR3 is 14 amino acids.